The present T cell receptor (beta chain) was sequenced within a study of blood T cell repertoires in COVID-19. About the study: The United States, Italy and Spain were the sources of the acute and convalescent COVID-19 samples. Sources were T cells, B-cell-depleted T cells, or PBMCs; the material itself was cDNA or gDNA.

Assignment of participants to cohorts was predicated upon participant-reported clinical history. The V gene's germline CDR1 is SGHRS and CDR2 YFSETQ. There are 14 residues in the CDR3. The V and J ends lost 3 bases and 6 bases, in that order; junction bases with no gene match: 6. How the authors handled the data: Amplified reference gene primers provided the basis for estimating nucleated cell counts. TCRdb's table, derived via immunoSEQ multiplex PCR, lists solely in-frame clones and lacks some. That table supplies the V and J calls and clone size; D and trimming were determined from the DNA. This table holds hundreds of thousands of clones, about nine tenths found once.

The sequence derives from a man aged 18 to 30 who had recovered from COVID-19. The chain recombines TRBV5-1 with TRBJ1-2; 9 positions agree with TRBD1. Sequenced: PBMCs or T cells enriched from blood (not recorded which). The CDR3 here is CASSSTGGANGYTF. In DNA form, the CDR3 reads TGCGCCAGCAGCTCTACAGGGGGCGCTAATGGCTACACCTTC.